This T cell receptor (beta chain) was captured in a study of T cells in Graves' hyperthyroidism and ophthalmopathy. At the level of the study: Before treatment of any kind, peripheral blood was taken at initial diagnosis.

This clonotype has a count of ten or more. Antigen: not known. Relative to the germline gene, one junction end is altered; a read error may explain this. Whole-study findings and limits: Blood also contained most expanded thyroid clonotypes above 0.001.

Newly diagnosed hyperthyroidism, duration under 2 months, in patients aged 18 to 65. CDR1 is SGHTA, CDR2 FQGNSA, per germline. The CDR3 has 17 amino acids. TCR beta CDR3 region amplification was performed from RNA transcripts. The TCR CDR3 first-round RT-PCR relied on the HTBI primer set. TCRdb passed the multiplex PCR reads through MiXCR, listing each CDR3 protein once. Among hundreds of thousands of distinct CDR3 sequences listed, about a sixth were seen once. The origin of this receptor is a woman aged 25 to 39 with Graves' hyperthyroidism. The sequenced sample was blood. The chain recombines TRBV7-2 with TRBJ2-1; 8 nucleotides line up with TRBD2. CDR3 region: CASSSVAIAGSSNEQFF. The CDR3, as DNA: TGTGCCAGCAGCTCCGTCGCTATAGCGGGATCCTCCAATGAGCAGTTCTTC.